Detailed here is one T cell receptor beta chain. The data were taken from a study of blood T cell repertoires in COVID-19. As for the study in general: Material from acute and convalescent COVID-19 was sourced from the United States, Italy and Spain. The cDNA or gDNA used as material had been derived from T cells, B-cell-depleted T cells, or PBMCs.

The germline CDR1 and CDR2 sequences are KGHSH and LQKENI. CDR3 size: 14 residues. V lost 4 bases and J lost 6, with 12 bases in between. In the original workflow: Reference gene primer amplification in the assay estimated nucleated cell counts. The method was immunoSEQ multiplex PCR; TCRdb's version includes in-frame clones alone and lacks a portion of them. D and trimming come from the DNA, and the V and J calls and clone size come from that table. The sample carries some 69,000 clones, approximately 80% recorded once. The TCR comes from a man older than 75 with active or convalescent COVID-19. The chain has TRBV18 and TRBJ2-2; D is unclear. The sample comprised peripheral blood. DNA for the CDR3: TGTGCCAGCTCACGAATGCTAGAGGCCGGGGAGCTGTTTTTT. It encodes CASSRMLEAGELFF.